A selection of T cell receptor beta chains follows, all from one sample in a study of OX40 agonist ivuxolimab in advanced cancers. The protocol was immunoSEQ multiplex PCR, while the TCRdb copy is restricted to in-frame clones and leaves out a portion. The sample yields about 71,000 clones, about three quarters seen once. Sequenced here: CD4+ or CD8+ T cells sorted from blood, sampled in a trial of the OX40 agonist ivuxolimab. These receptors originate from an adult with an advanced solid tumor such as melanoma, head and neck, liver or kidney cancer. CDR3s include the opening cysteine and the closing phenylalanine or tryptophan.

v_gene | CDR3aa
TRBV5-1 | CASSPGGRGTDTQYF
TRBV6-6 | CASRLASNYEQYF
TRBV4-1 | CASSQVDRGGNSPLHF
TRBV5-1 | CASSFSRTMNTEAFF
TRBV28 | CASRSGDRAGYTF
TRBV6-6 | CASRYKANTEAFF
TRBV6-5 | CASRGQGGELFF
TRBV7-9 | CASSLGQVSYEQYF
TRBV2 | CASSEGVNTEAFF
TRBV18 | CASSPLFRQINSNQPQHF
TRBV9 | CASSGRLSGNTIYF
TRBV11-2 | CASSLGQGWEKLFF
TRBV7-3 | CASSPQGGEGARRGYTF
TRBV2 | CASSEALAVETQYF
TRBV5-1 | CASSLLTGVPYEQYF
TRBV5-3 | CARSLTDRRPYNEQFF
TRBV7-9 | CASSLGEEEDGYTF
TRBV10-3 | CAISDSGFNTDTQYF
TRBV27 | CASSKTGGYGNTIYF
TRBV19 | CASTPKAGDEGEQFF
TRBV4-2 | CASSQEEVGYGYTF
TRBV4-1 | CASSHGPGQPPTYEQYF
TRBV7-9 | CASSSGQKRNQPQHF
TRBV5-6 | CASSLGDRGFMDTQYF
TRBV5-4 | CASSPGTGWTEAFF
TRBV6-6 | CASGREQQPQHF
TRBV5-1 | CASSLAGGSINEQFF
TRBV10-3 | CASKGLLAGELFF
TRBV7-3 | CASEAGGGNEQFF
TRBV6-5 | CASSTGGREQYF
TRBV5-1 | CASSLGGLGTNEKLFF
TRBV5-6 | CASSLNRGSHQPQHF
TRBV10-2 | CASREDNNYGYTF
TRBV29-1 | CSVGGVDTEAFF
TRBV29-1 | CSGTVVNTEAFF
TRBV19 | CASSIVTGFYGYTF
TRBV7-8 | CASSPTLDTEAFF
TRBV11-1 | CASSRGATDTQYF
TRBV15 | CATSRGTPNTGELFF
TRBV29-1 | CSVVGGPTRETQYF
TRBV7-9 | CASSPKQRLSTEAFF
TRBV19 | CASSAGASNEKLFF
TRBV28 | CASSFSDRGVAFF
TRBV19 | CASSIVAGVTYEQYF
TRBV6-5 | CASSYLAGTYEQYF
TRBV19 | CASRPGTAFYGYTF
TRBV6-5 | CASSSGPVGGEAFF
TRBV5-5 | CASRYTTNTEAFF
TRBV2 | CASSVRDYEQYF
TRBV6-5 | CASSYSTGGDYNEQFF
TRBV9 | CASRAGTGGVHTEAFF
TRBV6-1 | CASSELGSGAGYTF
TRBV27 | CASSLTGHDEKLFF